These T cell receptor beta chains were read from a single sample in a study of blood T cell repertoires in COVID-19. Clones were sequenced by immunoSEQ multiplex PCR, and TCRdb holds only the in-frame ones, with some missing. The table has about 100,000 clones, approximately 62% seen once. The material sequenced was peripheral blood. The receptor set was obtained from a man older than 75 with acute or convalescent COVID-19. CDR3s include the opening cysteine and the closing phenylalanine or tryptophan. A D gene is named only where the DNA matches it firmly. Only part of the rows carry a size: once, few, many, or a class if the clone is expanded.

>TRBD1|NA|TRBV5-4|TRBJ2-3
CASSLANRGADTQYF
TGTGCCAGCAGCTTGGCCAACAGGGGAGCAGATACGCAGTATTTT
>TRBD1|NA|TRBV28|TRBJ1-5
CASSLTGGSNQPQHF
TGTGCCAGCAGTTTGACAGGGGGTAGCAATCAGCCCCAGCATTTT
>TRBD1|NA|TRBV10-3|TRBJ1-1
CAISEDRASTEAFF
TGTGCCATCAGTGAGGACAGGGCGAGCACTGAAGCTTTCTTT
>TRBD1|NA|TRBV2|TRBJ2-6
CASRAGTGIAGANVLTF
TGTGCCAGCAGGGCCGGGACAGGGATTGCTGGGGCCAACGTCCTGACTTTC
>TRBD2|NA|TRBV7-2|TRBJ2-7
CASSLGSGVYYEQYF
TGTGCCAGCAGCTTAGGTAGCGGGGTATACTACGAGCAGTACTTC
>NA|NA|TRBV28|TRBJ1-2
CASSLSDWGYTF
TGTGCCAGCAGTTTATCAGACTGGGGCTACACCTTC
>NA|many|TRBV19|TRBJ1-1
CASTISGGTEAFF
TGTGCCAGTACGATTTCGGGGGGCACTGAAGCTTTCTTT
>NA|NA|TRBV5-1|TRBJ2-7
CASQPASVTYEQYF
TGCGCCTCACAACCGGCTAGCGTTACCTACGAGCAGTACTTC
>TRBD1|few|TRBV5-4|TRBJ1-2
CASSLGQSNYGYTF
TGTGCCAGCAGCCTGGGACAGTCTAACTATGGCTACACCTTC
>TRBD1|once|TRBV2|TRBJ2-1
CASGRTPGGGEQFF
TGTGCCAGCGGGAGAACTCCAGGGGGCGGTGAGCAGTTCTTC
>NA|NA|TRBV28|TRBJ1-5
CASSLGGRDNQPQHF
TGTGCCAGCAGTTTAGGAGGGCGAGACAATCAGCCCCAGCATTTT
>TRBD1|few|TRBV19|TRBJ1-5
CASHAGQGKQPQHF
TGTGCCAGTCACGCGGGACAGGGAAAGCAGCCCCAGCATTTT
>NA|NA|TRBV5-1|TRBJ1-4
CASSLSAGATNEKLFF
TGCGCCAGCAGCTTGTCAGCCGGAGCAACTAATGAAAAACTGTTTTTT
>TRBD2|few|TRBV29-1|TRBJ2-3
CSVTSGSVDTQYF
TGCAGCGTCACTAGCGGGAGTGTGGATACGCAGTATTTT
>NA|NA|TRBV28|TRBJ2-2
CASNPVFGGELFF
TGTGCCAGCAACCCGGTCTTCGGCGGGGAGCTGTTTTTT
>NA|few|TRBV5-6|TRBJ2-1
CASSPGHEQFF
TGTGCCAGCAGCCCTGGGCATGAGCAGTTCTTC
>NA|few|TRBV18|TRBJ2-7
CASSPGTVGEQYF
TGTGCCAGCTCACCTGGGACTGTTGGCGAGCAGTACTTC
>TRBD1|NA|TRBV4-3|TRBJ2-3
CASSQVTGADTQYF
TGCGCCAGCAGCCAGGTGACAGGGGCAGATACGCAGTATTTT
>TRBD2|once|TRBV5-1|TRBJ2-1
CASSAGLAGPNNEQFF
TGCGCCAGCAGCGCGGGACTAGCGGGTCCTAACAATGAGCAGTTCTTC
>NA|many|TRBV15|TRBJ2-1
CATSRGLSYNEQFF
TGTGCCACCAGCAGGGGACTGTCCTACAATGAGCAGTTCTTC
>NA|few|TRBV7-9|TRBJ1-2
CASSPEASHGYTF
TGTGCCAGCAGCCCCGAAGCCTCTCATGGCTACACCTTC
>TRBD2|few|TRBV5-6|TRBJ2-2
CASSLTSGRNGELFF
TGTGCCAGCAGCCTAACTAGCGGGAGGAACGGGGAGCTGTTTTTT
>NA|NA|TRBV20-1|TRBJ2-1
CSALGGQGKFF
TGCAGTGCCCTAGGGGGACAAGGGAAGTTCTTC
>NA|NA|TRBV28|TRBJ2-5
CASAVRGQTQYF
TGTGCCAGCGCCGTCAGGGGTCAGACCCAGTACTTC
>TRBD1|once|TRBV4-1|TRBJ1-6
CASSEQGPRSPLHF
TGCGCCAGCAGCGAACAGGGGCCCCGATCACCCCTCCACTTT
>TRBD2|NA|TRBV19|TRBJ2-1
CASSRPGLAGYNEQFF
TGTGCCAGTAGCAGACCGGGACTAGCGGGATACAATGAGCAGTTCTTC
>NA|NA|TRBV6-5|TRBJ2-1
CASSYSSTYNEQFF
TGTGCCAGCAGTTACTCTTCTACCTACAATGAGCAGTTCTTC
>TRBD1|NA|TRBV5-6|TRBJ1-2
CASSFYSGTGMGYTF
TGTGCCAGCAGCTTCTACTCCGGGACAGGGATGGGCTACACCTTC
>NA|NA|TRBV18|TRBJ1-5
CASSPLGREYDQPQHF
TGTGCCAGCTCACCATTGGGCAGGGAATATGATCAGCCCCAGCATTTT
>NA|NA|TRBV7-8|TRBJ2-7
CASSRKDLGYEQYF
TGTGCCAGCAGCCGCAAGGACTTAGGGTACGAGCAGTACTTC
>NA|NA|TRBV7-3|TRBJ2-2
CASSPGVDGELFF
TGTGCCAGCAGCCCGGGGGTAGACGGGGAGCTGTTTTTT
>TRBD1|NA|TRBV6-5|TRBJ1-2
CASKGAAEGYGYTF
TGTGCCAGCAAGGGGGCCGCAGAGGGCTATGGCTACACCTTC
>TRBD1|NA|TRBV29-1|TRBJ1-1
CSGGTGVGTEAFF
TGCAGCGGGGGGACAGGGGTAGGCACTGAAGCTTTCTTT
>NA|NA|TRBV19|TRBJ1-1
CASNRAGAGRGTEAFF
TGTGCCAGTAATCGCGCCGGGGCGGGGAGAGGGACTGAAGCTTTCTTT
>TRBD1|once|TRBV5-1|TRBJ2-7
CASSPAGTAYEQYF
TGCGCCAGCAGCCCAGCCGGGACAGCCTACGAGCAGTACTTC
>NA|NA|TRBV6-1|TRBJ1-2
CASSDPPSEFGGYTF
TGTGCCAGCAGTGACCCGCCGAGCGAGTTTGGTGGCTACACCTTC
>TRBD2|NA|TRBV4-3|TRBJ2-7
CASSQGPIAGGYEQYF
TGCGCCAGCAGCCAAGGCCCGATAGCGGGAGGGTACGAGCAGTACTTC
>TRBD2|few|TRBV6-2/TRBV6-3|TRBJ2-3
CASSYGLDLDTQYF
TGTGCCAGCAGTTATGGACTAGATTTAGATACGCAGTATTTT
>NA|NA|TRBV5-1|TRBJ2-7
CASSLWAGSGEQYF
TGCGCCAGCAGCTTGTGGGCAGGGTCGGGTGAGCAGTACTTC
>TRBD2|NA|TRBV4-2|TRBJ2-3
CASSQDPAGGGTDTQYF
TGTGCCAGCAGCCAAGATCCAGCGGGGGGTGGGACAGATACGCAGTATTTT
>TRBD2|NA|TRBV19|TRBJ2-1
CASRPSGGGYNEQFF
TGTGCCAGTAGACCTAGCGGGGGGGGCTACAATGAGCAGTTCTTC